A single sample gave rise to the 13 T cell receptor beta chains below, sequenced in a study of blood T cells in healthy people across ages. With a J-beta primer mix and a sample-barcoded 5' primer, a second PCR ran about 7 to 12 cycles. TCRdb redid the calling of the 5' RACE reads with MiXCR, one entry per CDR3 protein. The repertoire holds about 1.7 million distinct CDR3 sequences, with approximately 30% as singletons. What was sequenced was blood. The receptor source for this set is a woman younger than 45 in good health.

Remarks on this clonotype: Compared with germline, one end of the junction differs, possibly owing to a read error. The chain combines TRBV30 with TRBJ2-3; D perhaps matches TRBD2 (5 bases). The CDR3 consists of 13 residues. Germline CDR1 reads GTSNPN; CDR2 reads SVGIG (reference sequence). CDR3 bases: TGTGTCTGGGCCCGGGGTAACACAGATACGCAGTATTTT. Amino acid sequence: CVWARGNTDTQYF.

Only a few counts were recorded for this clonotype. The rearrangement links TRBV2 to TRBJ2-4, with a possible D match to TRBD2 (6 bases). With 3 bases removed from V and 1 base from J, the gap between germline ends came to 13 bases. This CDR3 region has 16 residues. Germline V gene data show CDR1 as SNHLY and CDR2 as FYNNEI. The CDR3 sequence: CASSEGGSRAKNIQYF. CDR3 nucleotides: TGTGCCAGCAGTGAGGGGGGTTCTCGGGCCAAAAACATTCAGTACTTC. The entire variable domain, with the rest obtained from reference TRBV2 and TRBJ2-4, is as follows: EPEVTQTPSHQVTQMGQEVILRCVPISNHLYFYWYRQILGQKVEFLVSFYNNEISEKSEIFDDQFSVERPDGSNFTLKIRSTKLEDSAMYFCASSEGGSRAKNIQYFGAGTRLSVL.

This clonotype has only a few counts. The V and J genes are TRBV7-2 and TRBJ1-1, with D unresolved. The length of the CDR3 is 14 residues. Trimming left V 5 bases short and J 6 bases short, with 16 bases between. The germline V gene encodes CDR1 SGHTA and CDR2 FQGNSA. For the CDR3, the DNA is TGTGCCAGCAGCCAGGACCCCCCGGCACCTGAAGCTTTCTTT. Its protein is CASSQDPPAPEAFF.

The table lists this clonotype with many counts. This rearrangement joins TRBV28 to TRBJ2-7; no firm D call. The CDR3 extends over 15 amino acids. V shed 6 bases and J shed 2 bases, with 17 bases lying between them. CDR1 is MDHEN and CDR2 is SYDVKM in the germline V gene. CDR3: CASRNILSPAYEQYF. The CDR3 DNA sequence: TGTGCCAGCAGAAATATCCTTTCCCCCGCCTACGAGCAGTACTTC.

This clonotype was counted only a few times. The chain joins TRBV29-1 to TRBJ2-7, with 8 positions matching TRBD1. There are 15 residues in the CDR3. Trimming cost V 1 base and J 5 bases; bases outside gene matches: 10. Germline V gene data show CDR1 as SQVTM and CDR2 as ANQGSEA. The CDR3 loop is CSVEVVGQDPHEQYF. The CDR3 DNA is TGCAGCGTTGAAGTGGTGGGACAGGACCCTCACGAGCAGTACTTC.

The chain recombines TRBV6-6 with TRBJ1-5; weak D call: TRBD1 (5 bases). V was shortened by 8 bases and J by 7 bases, with 21 bases between the two germline ends. CDR1 is MNHNY and CDR2 is SVGAGI in the germline V gene (reference sequence). This CDR3 is built from 15 residues. The CDR3 spells CASEEGSTPGQPQHF. CDR3 nucleotide sequence: TGTGCCAGCGAGGAGGGGTCAACGCCGGGACAGCCCCAGCATTTT.

The sample holds one count of this clonotype. The gene calls are TRBV6-6 and TRBJ1-5, with 12 bases aligning to TRBD1. CDR1 MNHNY and CDR2 SVGAGI come from the germline V gene (reference sequence). The CDR3 runs to 14 residues. The ends lost 6 bases at V and 7 bases at J; junction bases unmatched: 4. This CDR3 is CASRGQGAGQPQHF. The CDR3 coding sequence is TGTGCCAGCAGGGGACAGGGGGCGGGGCAGCCCCAGCATTTT.

A note on this clonotype: The germline gene is not matched at one end of the junction; a read error may be the cause. The rearrangement joins TRBV7-2 to TRBJ2-5; the D is unclear. CDR1 SGHTA and CDR2 FQGNSA come from the germline V gene. This CDR3 has 15 residues. In DNA, the CDR3 is TGTGCCAGCAGCTCGGTCTGGCGGACCCAAGGGACCCAGTACTTC. Translation gives CASSSVWRTQGTQYF.

This clonotype was seen repeatedly, ten times or more. J is TRBJ2-7 and V is TRBV11-2; D perhaps matches TRBD2 (6 bases). Trimming took 5 bases from V and 0 from J, leaving 14 bases between them. The germline V gene encodes CDR1 SGHAT and CDR2 FQNNGV. This CDR3 region has 15 residues. DNA of the CDR3: TGTGCCAGCAGCCACCTACGGGGGAGCTCCTACGAGCAGTACTTC. Translation gives CASSHLRGSSYEQYF.

This clonotype was counted only a few times. This chain connects TRBV11-2 to TRBJ1-6; D is ambiguous. V was clipped by 0 bases and J by 5 bases, with 8 bases between them. The CDR3 loop spans 15 amino acids. The germline CDR1 and CDR2 sequences are SGHAT and FQNNGV. The CDR3: CASSLEGTDNSPLHF. The CDR3 region has the DNA TGTGCCAGCAGCTTAGAGGGAACGGATAATTCACCCCTCCACTTT.

On this clonotype itself: A clone one base away is much larger, so this may be a read error. This rearrangement joins TRBV6-6 to TRBJ2-7, with TRBD2 matching 13 bases. Trimming at V came to 6 bases and at J to 9 bases, leaving 11 bases not matched to a gene. Germline assignment: CDR1 MNHNY and CDR2 SVGAGI (reference sequence). The CDR3 length is 15 residues. As DNA, the CDR3 is TGTGCCAGCAGAAGATCCGGGACTAGCGGGAACGCGCAGTACTTC. The encoded protein is CASRRSGTSGNAQYF.

Comments on this clonotype: Compared with germline, one end of the junction differs, possibly owing to a read error. In DNA form, the CDR3 reads TGTGCCGGCAGTTACTTTCAGGAGGAGGATGGCTACACCTTC. Translating gives CAGSYFQEEDGYTF. This chain joins TRBV6-5 and TRBJ1-2; D not resolved. The CDR3 totals 14 residues. Germline CDR1 is MNHEY and CDR2 is SVGAGI.

J is TRBJ2-5 and V is TRBV18, with 10 positions matching TRBD2. The J call may be faulty, since TRBJ2-1 better matches the DNA end. The V gene's germline CDR1 is KGHSH and CDR2 LQKENI. The CDR3 loop spans 15 amino acids. This CDR3 reads CASSPLAGARETQFF. The CDR3 coding sequence is TGTGCCAGCTCACCTCTAGCGGGAGCTAGGGAGACCCAGTTCTTC.